What follows describes a single T cell receptor beta chain. This entry comes from a study of blood T cell repertoires in COVID-19. As for the study in general: COVID-19 samples collected from the United States, Italy and Spain covered acute and convalescent phases. T cells, B-cell-depleted T cells, or PBMCs supplied cDNA or gDNA.

The germline V and J ends were trimmed by 1 base and 8 bases, with 13 bases remaining between them. The CDR3 covers 14 residues. Per germline, CDR1 SGHTA and CDR2 FQGTGA. Original analysis: Nucleated cell number was recorded as an estimate derived from reference gene primer amplification. Sequencing used immunoSEQ multiplex PCR; TCRdb keeps in-frame clones, though not all of them. V and J calls plus clone size are reproduced from that table; the DNA served to infer D and trimming. Found here are fewer than 400,000 clones, around four fifths of them singletons; the top ten hold approximately 3.1%. The receptor's source is a man under 40 with active or convalescent COVID-19. Sequenced material: peripheral blood. The rearrangement joins TRBV7-3 to TRBJ2-3; maybe TRBD2 (6 bases). The CDR3 DNA reads as TGTGCCAGCAGCTTAAGCGGGGCTTTGCCTACGCAGTATTTT. Amino acid sequence: CASSLSGALPTQYF.